This T cell receptor (beta chain) originates from a study of radiation and T cells in renal cell carcinoma. This CDR3 region has 14 residues. Trimming removed 6 bases from V and 5 bases from J, with 16 bases in between. Germline V gives CDR1 ENHRY, CDR2 SYGVKD. The treatment here: treatment-naive control, cytoreductive nephrectomy. The data were produced by immunoSEQ multiplex PCR, yet TCRdb's version contains in-frame clones alone and is incomplete. Altogether over 9,500 clones are present, about 71% being singletons, with the ten largest covering roughly 19%. Sequencing was performed on tumor tissue, taken from a patient whose treatment was nephrectomy without radiotherapy. The chain recombines TRBV10-3 with TRBJ2-5; D gene unclear. This clonotype was sampled from a woman older than 75 with renal cell carcinoma. Here the CDR3 reads CAISPEPGWETQYF. The CDR3 DNA reads TGTGCCATCAGCCCCGAACCGGGCTGGGAGACCCAGTACTTC.